The T cell receptor beta chain under discussion was sequenced for a study of cytomegalovirus exposure and HLA in healthy donors. Turning to this clone: Antigen unknown.

This CDR3 is built from 14 residues. Germline CDR1 SNHLY, CDR2 FYNNEI. Primers included in the PCR were 60 Vbeta and 13 Jbeta primers. Clones were read by immunoSEQ multiplex PCR, and TCRdb kept only the in-frame ones, dropping some. The sample has around 200,000 clones; 60% to 85% are singletons. Study-level findings and limits: Overall, approximately 150 TCR beta chains were annotated as cytomegalovirus-associated.

Source material: PBMCs. The receptor was derived from a man aged 40-49 years in good health and CMV-seronegative. V and J are TRBV2 and TRBJ2-5; D may be TRBD1 (5 bases). The J call may be faulty, since TRBJ2-7 better matches the DNA end. In nucleotides, the CDR3 is TGTGCCAGCAGGTTAGACAGTCCCTCCTACGAGCAGTACTTC. Translation: CASRLDSPSYEQYF.